This entry lists 28 T cell receptor beta chains sequenced from one sample in a study of blood T cell repertoires in COVID-19. Sequenced by immunoSEQ multiplex PCR; TCRdb stores in-frame clones only, minus some. Of 110,000 or so clones listed, about three quarters are singletons. The sample taken for sequencing was peripheral blood. Receptor source: a man aged 65-85 years with acute or convalescent COVID-19.

The genes are TRBV4-3 and TRBJ2-2; weak D call: TRBD2 (5 bases). The CDR3 totals 15 residues. Germline CDR1 LGHNA, CDR2 YSLEER. The V end lost 0 bases, the J end lost 4 bases, and 9 bases lay between the germline ends. CDR3 residues: CASSQDPAGTGELFF. DNA for the CDR3: TGCGCCAGCAGCCAAGATCCGGCGGGCACCGGGGAGCTGTTTTTT.

The V and J genes are TRBV18 and TRBJ1-5; TRBD1 agrees at 7 bases. The junction had 8 bases not matched to a gene; V was cut back by 3 bases and J by 6 bases. There are 15 residues in the CDR3. Germline V gene lookup returns CDR1 KGHSH and CDR2 LQKENI. CDR3 protein: CASSPQRDSSQPQHF. The CDR3 DNA follows: TGTGCCAGCTCACCTCAAAGGGACAGCTCTCAGCCCCAGCATTTT.

Only a few counts were recorded for this clone. The chain uses TRBV29-1 and TRBJ2-7; 9 bases are a match to TRBD2. CDR3 length: 13 residues. V shed 4 bases and J 4 bases; nucleotides not matched to a gene: 5. CDR1 is SQVTM and CDR2 is ANQGSEA in the germline V gene. In nucleotides, the CDR3 is TGCAGCGTTGCAGGCGGGAGGGAGTACGAGCAGTACTTC. As protein: CSVAGGREYEQYF.

The chain recombines TRBV30 with TRBJ2-2; D gene unclear. The CDR3 sequence is 13 residues long. Germline V lookup: CDR1 GTSNPN, CDR2 SVGIG (reference sequence). Trimming removed 4 bases from V and 1 base from J, with 7 bases in between. The CDR3 sequence: CAWTTGNTGELFF. In DNA, the CDR3 is TGTGCCTGGACGACGGGGAACACCGGGGAGCTGTTTTTT.

The chain employs TRBV6-2 or TRBV6-3 and TRBJ1-2, with D possibly matching TRBD1 (5 bases). Trimming took off 5 bases at V and 2 bases at J, with 12 bases between the two ends. Germline V gene data show CDR1 as MNHEY and CDR2 as SVGEGT. CDR3 length: 14 amino acids. CDR3 sequence (DNA): TGTGCCAGCAGTCTCAGGGAAGGGAACTATGGCTACACCTTC. It encodes CASSLREGNYGYTF.

The CDR3 nucleotides are TGTGCCAGCAGTTTGGATGGACAGACCTACGAGCAGTACTTC. Protein product: CASSLDGQTYEQYF. This rearrangement joins TRBV27 to TRBJ2-7; a weak D match, TRBD1 (6 bases). Trimming pared 3 bases from V and 2 bases from J, leaving 11 bases between. CDR3 length: 14 amino acids. CDR1 and CDR2 from the germline V gene are MNHEY and SMNVEV (reference sequence).

This sequence joins TRBV13 and TRBJ2-5; D is ambiguous. CDR1 and CDR2 (germline): PRHDT, FYEKMQ (reference sequence). The CDR3 sequence is 14 residues long. Trimming removed 1 base from V and 1 base from J, with 7 bases in between. This CDR3 reads CASSLDNSQETQYF. The DNA of the CDR3 is TGTGCCAGCAGCTTAGATAACAGCCAAGAGACCCAGTACTTC.

The V gene is TRBV12-3 or TRBV12-4, the J gene TRBJ1-1, with D unresolved. CDR3 length: 13 residues. Trimming shortened V by 6 bases and J by 1 base, and 9 bases separated the two germline ends. CDR3 protein: CASSYTWNTEAFF. CDR3 DNA: TGTGCCAGCAGCTATACTTGGAACACTGAAGCTTTCTTT.

This rearrangement joins TRBV7-2 to TRBJ2-1; D unresolved. Germline V gene data show CDR1 as SGHTA and CDR2 as FQGNSA. The V end was cut by 3 bases, the J end by 4 bases, with 7 bases between. The CDR3 has 13 amino acids. The CDR3 nucleotides are TGTGCCAGCAGCTTCAACGGGTACAATGAGCAGTTCTTC. It codes for CASSFNGYNEQFF.

This chain connects TRBV2 to TRBJ1-6; D is perhaps TRBD1 (5 bases). Deletions cut 5 bases from V and 9 bases from J, with 14 bases between. The germline CDR1 and CDR2 sequences are SNHLY and FYNNEI. The CDR3 totals 14 residues. The CDR3: CASSPSGNISPLHF. In DNA, the CDR3 is TGTGCCAGCAGTCCGTCAGGGAACATTTCACCCCTCCACTTT.

The rearrangement links TRBV4-1 to TRBJ2-2; 7 nucleotides match TRBD1. Germline loops: CDR1 MGHRA, CDR2 YSYEKL. This CDR3 comprises 16 residues. With 1 base clipped from V and 6 bases from J, the junction kept 8 bases outside the gene matches. The CDR3 nucleotides are TGCGCCAGCAGCCAAGGGCAGGGGGTTAACTCCGGGGAGCTGTTTTTT. This translates into CASSQGQGVNSGELFF.

The chain has TRBV7-8 and TRBJ2-7; D is ambiguous. CDR3 length: 15 amino acids. The V end lost 1 base, the J end lost 2 bases, and 12 bases lay between the germline ends. The germline V gene encodes CDR1 SGHVS and CDR2 FQNEAQ. The CDR3 is CASSLEVGDAYEQYF. CDR3 nucleotides: TGTGCCAGCAGCTTAGAAGTCGGTGATGCCTACGAGCAGTACTTC. The full variable domain, rest sourced from reference TRBV7-8 and TRBJ2-7, is GAGVSQSPRYKVAKRGQDVALRCDPISGHVSLFWYQQALGQGPEFLTYFQNEAQLDKSGLPSDRFFAERPEGSVSTLKIQRTQQEDSAVYLCASSLEVGDAYEQYFGPGTRLTVT.

The rearrangement uses TRBV25-1 and TRBJ1-6, with 9 positions matching TRBD1. CDR3 size: 15 residues. The V and J ends lost 4 bases and 5 bases, in that order; junction bases with no gene match: 3. Germline V gene sequence: CDR1 MGHDK, CDR2 SYGVNS. For the CDR3, the DNA is TGTGCCAGCAGTGGGGGACAGGGCCATAATTCACCCCTCCACTTT. It specifies CASSGGQGHNSPLHF.

This chain connects TRBV12-3 or TRBV12-4 to TRBJ2-1, with D hard to call. Trimming removed 5 bases at V and 10 bases at J, with 9 bases between. The CDR3 runs 11 residues. In DNA form, the CDR3 reads TGTGCCAGCAGTATAAGCATAGAGCAGTTCTTC. Protein product: CASSISIEQFF.

The genes are TRBV2 and TRBJ2-1; D remains unclear. Germline CDR1 and CDR2: SNHLY and FYNNEI. There are 11 residues in the CDR3. V was cut by 7 bases and J by 9 bases, with 10 bases left in between. CDR3 in DNA: TGTGCCAGCATGGTCGGCGGTGAGCAGTTCTTC. It specifies CASMVGGEQFF.

The V gene is TRBV7-2, the J gene TRBJ2-7, with a tentative D call TRBD2 (7 bases). V was clipped by 7 bases and J by 0 bases, with 16 bases between them. CDR1 SGHTA and CDR2 FQGNSA come from the germline V gene. The CDR3 loop spans 15 amino acids. The CDR3 loop reads CASILWGGASYEQYF. In nucleotides, the CDR3 is TGTGCCAGCATTTTATGGGGGGGGGCCTCCTACGAGCAGTACTTC.

This chain connects TRBV11-2 to TRBJ2-3, with D hard to call. Trimming left V 2 bases short and J 4 bases short, with 13 bases between. CDR1 is SGHAT, CDR2 FQNNGV, per germline. The CDR3 loop spans 15 amino acids. CDR3 nucleotides: TGTGCCAGCAGCTTATTGAGGTTTCGTGCAGATACGCAGTATTTT. Its protein is CASSLLRFRADTQYF.

The chain is built from TRBV15 and TRBJ2-1, with 8 bases that match TRBD1. CDR1 is LNHNV and CDR2 is YYDKDF in the germline V gene (reference sequence). V shed 6 bases, J shed 6 bases, and the junction held 13 bases outside the gene matches. The CDR3 is 16 amino acids. CDR3 nucleotide sequence: TGTGCCACCAGGTCGGAAGGGCAGGGGGCCCCCAATGAGCAGTTCTTC. This codes for CATRSEGQGAPNEQFF.

This clone was detected a few times. The gene calls are TRBV6-5 and TRBJ1-6; TRBD1 is a possible D gene (6 bases). V lost 4 bases and J lost 7, with 11 bases in between. The CDR3 extends over 14 amino acids. CDR1 and CDR2 (germline): MNHEY, SVGAGI. The CDR3 region is CASSSDRQNSPLHF. CDR3 bases: TGTGCCAGCAGTTCGGACAGACAGAATTCACCCCTCCACTTT.

This sequence joins TRBV7-3 and TRBJ2-1; 7 nucleotides line up with TRBD1. The CDR3 length is 16 residues. CDR1 and CDR2 from the germline V gene are SGHTA and FQGTGA. The junction had 7 bases not matched to a gene; V was cut back by 5 bases and J by 0 bases. The CDR3 region has the DNA TGTGCCAGCAGCCCCTTGACAGGGAGCTCCTACAATGAGCAGTTCTTC. Translated, it gives CASSPLTGSSYNEQFF. Complete variable domain (other parts from reference TRBV7-3 and TRBJ2-1): GAGVSQTPSNKVTEKGKYVELRCDPISGHTALYWYRQSLGQGPEFLIYFQGTGAADDSGLPNDRFFAVRPEGSVSTLKIQRTERGDSAVYLCASSPLTGSSYNEQFFGPGTRLTVL.

For the CDR3, the DNA is TGCGCCAGCAGCCTTACAGGGAACACCGGGGAGCTGTTTTTT. It codes for CASSLTGNTGELFF. The gene calls are TRBV5-1 and TRBJ2-2, with a possible D match to TRBD1 (5 bases). V was cut by 4 bases and J by 1 base, with 8 bases left in between. Germline assignment: CDR1 SGHRS and CDR2 YFSETQ. This CDR3 is built from 14 residues.

The chain has TRBV30 and TRBJ2-7, with 8 nucleotides matching TRBD1. V gave up 0 bases and J gave up 7 bases; unmatched junction bases: 14. CDR1 is GTSNPN, CDR2 SVGIG, per germline (reference sequence). This CDR3 comprises 16 residues. CDR3 residues: CAWSVPDREVANEQYF. CDR3 DNA: TGTGCCTGGAGTGTACCGGACAGGGAGGTAGCTAATGAGCAGTACTTC.

The CDR3 DNA reads TGTGCCAGCAGCACCTTACAGGGGAACACTGAAGCTTTCTTT. Translated, it gives CASSTLQGNTEAFF. The V and J genes are TRBV7-6 and TRBJ1-1; tentatively, D is TRBD1 (6 bases). This CDR3 is 14 amino acids long. The V end was cut by 5 bases, the J end by 1 base, with 11 bases between. Germline V gene sequence: CDR1 SGHVS, CDR2 FNYEAQ. The full variable domain, completed using reference TRBV7-6 and TRBJ1-1, is GAGVSQSPRYKVTKRGQDVALRCDPISGHVSLYWYRQALGQGPEFLTYFNYEAQQDKSGLPNDRFSAERPEGSISTLTIQRTEQRDSAMYRCASSTLQGNTEAFFGQGTRLTVV.

The chain carries TRBV19 and TRBJ1-2; 9 nucleotides align to TRBD1. Unmatched junction bases numbered 2, after V lost 4 bases and J lost 2 bases. The CDR3 runs to 14 residues. Germline V gene sequence: CDR1 LNHDA, CDR2 SQIVND (reference sequence). The CDR3 is CASSTGQGNYGYTF. The CDR3 DNA reads TGTGCCAGTAGTACCGGACAGGGGAACTATGGCTACACCTTC. Based on the CDR3 plus reference TRBV19 and TRBJ1-2, the full variable domain is DGGITQSPKYLFRKEGQNVTLSCEQNLNHDAMYWYRQDPGQGLRLIYYSQIVNDFQKGDIAEGYSVSREKKESFPLTVTSAQKNPTAFYLCASSTGQGNYGYTFGSGTRLTVV.

The rearrangement uses TRBV7-2 and TRBJ1-6, with 8 bases fitting TRBD1. This CDR3 has 14 residues. Germline V gene data show CDR1 as SGHTA and CDR2 as FQGNSA. J was trimmed by 10 bases and V by 3 bases; bases with no gene match: 5. The CDR3 DNA reads TGTGCCAGCAGCTTTGGACAGGGTGGGTCACCCCTCCACTTT. It encodes CASSFGQGGSPLHF.

This clone was detected once. The gene calls are TRBV7-2 and TRBJ1-1; D not certain. The CDR3 is made up of 13 amino acids. Between the trimmed V and J ends, which lost 6 bases and 0 bases, there was a span of 8 bases. Germline lookup yields CDR1 SGHTA and CDR2 FQGNSA. The CDR3 DNA follows: TGTGCCAGCAGACAGATCATGAACACTGAAGCTTTCTTT. Protein: CASRQIMNTEAFF.

The table lists this clone with a few counts. The gene calls are TRBV15 and TRBJ1-2; TRBD1 agrees at 10 bases. The CDR3 totals 17 residues. The germline V gene has CDR1 LNHNV and CDR2 YYDKDF (reference sequence). V lost 3 bases and J lost 1; bases outside the gene matches: 8. This CDR3 reads CATSRGRQGAYNYGYTF. The CDR3 DNA follows: TGTGCCACCAGCAGGGGGAGACAGGGGGCATATAACTATGGCTACACCTTC.

The chain links TRBV11-3 to TRBJ2-1, with TRBD1 as a possible D gene (5 bases). Germline-derived CDR1 and CDR2 are SGHNT and YENEEA. The CDR3 is made up of 16 amino acids. V was shortened by 0 bases and J by 3 bases, with 12 bases between the two germline ends. For the CDR3, the DNA is TGTGCCAGCAGCTTAGATTCTGGGGCCGACTACAATGAGCAGTTCTTC. This translates into CASSLDSGADYNEQFF.